In this sample, the clone carrying this T cell receptor (beta chain) turned up a few times. Its matching antigen is unknown. When ophthalmopathy did not progress within 18 months, Graves' hyperthyroidism was considered stable. Clinical symptoms, serum thyroxine and TRAb, thyroid ultrasound and orbital computed tomography were used for the diagnoses. The V and J ends lost 1 base and 9 bases respectively, with 19 bases between them. The CDR3 loop spans 16 amino acids. Germline V gene data show CDR1 as KGHSH and CDR2 as LQKENI. This entry is derived from a study of T cells in Graves' hyperthyroidism and ophthalmopathy. General study results and limits: Most expanded thyroid clonotypes above 0.001 recurred in blood.

Amplification yielded TCR beta CDR3 regions, with RNA transcripts as the source. First-round RT-PCR targeting the TCR CDR3 was performed with the HTBI primer set. TCRdb analysed the multiplex PCR reads with MiXCR anew, one entry per CDR3 protein. The sample includes around 690,000 distinct CDR3 sequences, 15% to 20% seen only once; the top ten take around a sixth. V usage is TRBV18 and J usage is TRBJ2-1; unclear D gene. The sequence came from a man aged 45-65 years with Graves' hyperthyroidism. Source material: blood. In DNA, the CDR3 is TGTGCCAGCTCACCACAGGTAAATGCTAAGTTGGGTGAGCAGTTCTTC. This translates into CASSPQVNAKLGEQFF.